This TCR beta chain was documented in a study of blood T cell repertoires in COVID-19. Overall study context: Acute and convalescent COVID-19 specimens originated in the United States, Italy and Spain. T cells, B-cell-depleted T cells, or PBMCs supplied cDNA or gDNA.

This clone was recorded only once. The CDR3 runs 13 residues. V lost 3 bases and J 6 bases, leaving 10 bases between the germline ends. Germline CDR1 is SGHDT and CDR2 is YYEEEE. Under the authors' procedure: From reference gene primer amplification, estimates of nucleated cell counts were derived. Profiled with immunoSEQ multiplex PCR; TCRdb holds only in-frame clones, not every one. Clone size and the V and J calls come from that table; the DNA yielded D and trimming. In the table there are some 110,000 clones, roughly four fifths of which are singletons. The sequencing sample was made of peripheral blood. The TCR comes from a man in his 60s with acute or convalescent COVID-19. This rearrangement joins TRBV5-6 to TRBJ2-1, with a tentative D call TRBD1 (6 bases). The CDR3 is CASSSDSPNEQFF. DNA of the CDR3: TGTGCCAGCAGCTCGGACAGTCCCAATGAGCAGTTCTTC. The full variable domain, in which reference TRBV5-6 and TRBJ2-1 provide the parts outside the CDR3, is DAGVTQSPTHLIKTRGQQVTLRCSPKSGHDTVSWYQQALGQGPQFIFQYYEEEERQRGNFPDRFSGHQFPNYSSELNVNALLLGDSALYLCASSSDSPNEQFFGPGTRLTVL.